The 25 T cell receptor beta chains below all came from one sample that was sequenced in a study of technical replicates of blood from a few donors. Sequencing used immunoSEQ multiplex PCR; TCRdb keeps in-frame clones, though not all of them. The repertoire includes tens of thousands of clones, roughly 94% of them detected once, and 0.2% to 0.3% sits in the top ten. Material: T cells isolated from PBMCs. The receptors originated from a human donor in good health.

The gene calls are TRBV6-6 and TRBJ2-5; D possibly corresponds to TRBD2 (7 bases). The CDR3 covers 16 residues. Germline V gene data show CDR1 as MNHNY and CDR2 as SVGAGI (reference sequence). V gave up 0 bases and J gave up 5 bases, with 16 bases separating them. The CDR3 loop reads CASSYSKGGGRETQYF. The CDR3 DNA reads as TGTGCCAGCAGTTACTCGAAGGGCGGGGGCCGGGAGACCCAGTACTTC.

The chain is built from TRBV7-3 and TRBJ2-1, with TRBD2 identical over 7 bases. Trimming at V came to 1 base and at J to 2 bases, leaving 8 bases not matched to a gene. This CDR3 is built from 17 residues. Germline CDR1 and CDR2: SGHTA and FQGTGA. The CDR3 sequence: CASSLIAGELPYNEQFF. The CDR3 bases are TGTGCCAGCAGCTTAATTGCGGGGGAACTCCCCTACAATGAGCAGTTCTTC.

The chain is built from TRBV2 and TRBJ1-1; tentatively, D is TRBD1 (6 bases). CDR1 SNHLY and CDR2 FYNNEI come from the germline V gene. Between the trimmed V and J ends, which lost 5 bases and 5 bases, there was a span of 12 bases. The CDR3 is 13 amino acids. The CDR3 loop reads CASSRGTGTEAFF. In DNA, the CDR3 is TGTGCCAGCAGTCGGGGCACAGGGACTGAAGCTTTCTTT.

DNA for the CDR3: TGTGCCAGCAGTGCCGGGACTAGCGGCCCTTCTAACGAGCAGTACTTC. Residues: CASSAGTSGPSNEQYF. This chain uses TRBV27 with TRBJ2-7, with TRBD2 matching 11 bases. Germline V gene sequence: CDR1 MNHEY, CDR2 SMNVEV (reference sequence). With V trimmed by 5 bases and J by 5 bases, 11 bases remained unmatched. There are 16 residues in the CDR3.

V and J are TRBV28 and TRBJ2-1, with 8 bases identical to TRBD1. Germline trimming cut 2 bases from V and 3 bases from J; bases unmatched to any gene: 3. The germline CDR1 and CDR2 sequences are MDHEN and SYDVKM. This CDR3 has 15 residues. The CDR3 DNA sequence: TGTGCCAGCAGTTTAGACAGGGGAGGCTACAATGAGCAGTTCTTC. Its translation: CASSLDRGGYNEQFF.

This sequence joins TRBV2 and TRBJ1-5; D not certain. The CDR3 sequence is 14 residues long. The ends were cut back, 3 bases at V and 2 bases at J, with 8 bases in the middle. Germline loops: CDR1 SNHLY, CDR2 FYNNEI. CDR3 region: CASSDERGNQPQHF. In DNA form, the CDR3 reads TGTGCCAGCAGTGACGAGAGGGGCAATCAGCCCCAGCATTTT.

The rearrangement joins TRBV7-3 to TRBJ2-3, with TRBD2 matching over 8 bases. Unmatched junction bases numbered 12, after V lost 4 bases and J lost 3 bases. The length of the CDR3 is 17 residues. Per germline, CDR1 SGHTA and CDR2 FQGTGA. CDR3 nucleotide sequence: TGTGCCAGCAGCTCTACGGGCGGCGGGGGGACAACAGATACGCAGTATTTT. This codes for CASSSTGGGGTTDTQYF.

The chain combines TRBV7-9 with TRBJ2-5; TRBD2 matches at 12 bases. Germline V gene sequence: CDR1 SEHNR, CDR2 FQNEAQ (reference sequence). V gave up 5 bases and J gave up 4 bases; unmatched junction bases: 11. The length of the CDR3 is 17 residues. Here the CDR3 DNA reads TGTGCCAGCAGCCCGGGGGCTAGCGGGGGGGCCACAGAGACCCAGTACTTC. It codes for CASSPGASGGATETQYF.

The chain carries TRBV19 and TRBJ1-2, with 11 positions matching TRBD1. The length of the CDR3 is 17 residues. Trimming cost V 3 bases and J 5 bases; bases outside gene matches: 11. The V gene's germline CDR1 is LNHDA and CDR2 SQIVND (reference sequence). The chain's CDR3 is CASSIRTGGDSKYGYTF. For the CDR3, the DNA is TGTGCCAGTAGTATCCGGACAGGGGGCGACTCGAAGTATGGCTACACCTTC.

The V and J genes are TRBV12-5 and TRBJ1-2, with TRBD1 matching 9 bases. Germline trimming cut 5 bases from V and 2 bases from J; bases unmatched to any gene: 3. Germline assignment: CDR1 LGHNT and CDR2 FRNRAP. This CDR3 region has 14 residues. CDR3 protein: CASGPGTGNYGYTF. The CDR3 bases are TGTGCTAGTGGTCCCGGGACAGGGAACTATGGCTACACCTTC.

The chain couples TRBV28 to TRBJ2-1, with D uncertain. This CDR3 region has 16 residues. With 9 bases removed from V and 0 bases from J, the gap between germline ends came to 18 bases. Germline values: CDR1 MDHEN, CDR2 SYDVKM. The CDR3 nucleotides read TGTGCCAGTGGCAAACTATTCCCTAGCTCCTACAATGAGCAGTTCTTC. It specifies CASGKLFPSSYNEQFF.

The rearrangement joins TRBV7-8 to TRBJ2-1; 11 nucleotides match TRBD1. CDR3 length: 14 residues. The V gene's germline CDR1 is SGHVS and CDR2 FQNEAQ. The CDR3 sequence is CAIGQGARYNEQFF. DNA for the CDR3: TGTGCAATAGGACAGGGGGCAAGATACAATGAGCAGTTCTTC.

The V and J genes are TRBV5-4 and TRBJ2-7; the match to TRBD1 covers 7 bases. V shed 3 bases, J shed 5 bases, and the junction held 8 bases outside the gene matches. CDR1 and CDR2 (germline): SGHNT, YYREEE (reference sequence). This CDR3 has 14 residues. For the CDR3, the DNA is TGTGCCAGCAGCTGGATGACAGGGAAAAACGAGCAGTACTTC. Protein: CASSWMTGKNEQYF.

The chain links TRBV5-8 to TRBJ2-5; unclear D gene. Looked up from germline, CDR1 is SGHTS and CDR2 is YDEGEE. This CDR3 region has 14 residues. Trimming pared 3 bases from V and 1 base from J, leaving 10 bases between. The CDR3 region is CASSSPSSQETQYF. CDR3 sequence (DNA): TGTGCCAGCAGCTCCCCTTCCAGCCAAGAGACCCAGTACTTC.

V usage is TRBV6-1 and J usage is TRBJ2-3, with 8 bases that match TRBD2. This CDR3 spans 18 amino acids. From germline, CDR1 is MNHNS and CDR2 SASEGT. Losses at the gene ends were 1 base for V and 2 bases for J; bases not matched to a gene: 11. CDR3 loop: CASSEVAGGANPTDTQYF. CDR3 DNA: TGTGCCAGCAGTGAAGTCGCGGGGGGCGCGAATCCCACAGATACGCAGTATTTT.

The chain employs TRBV10-2 and TRBJ2-1; 10 bases align to TRBD2. With 5 bases clipped from V and 5 bases from J, the junction kept 6 bases outside the gene matches. Germline-derived CDR1 and CDR2 are WSHSY and SAAADI. The length of the CDR3 is 15 residues. The CDR3, as DNA: TGCGCCAGCAGTAGCGGGAGGGCCGGAGACAATGAGCAGTTCTTC. Protein sequence: CASSSGRAGDNEQFF.

The chain couples TRBV28 to TRBJ2-2, with 11 bases identical to TRBD2. The CDR3 has 16 residues. Germline CDR1 and CDR2: MDHEN and SYDVKM. J was trimmed by 6 bases and V by 3 bases; bases with no gene match: 6. CDR3 protein: CASSLQLAGVAGELFF. In nucleotides, the CDR3 is TGTGCCAGCAGTTTGCAACTAGCGGGAGTGGCCGGGGAGCTGTTTTTT.

The chain combines TRBV7-9 with TRBJ2-1, with no clear D. Deletions cut 3 bases from V and 7 bases from J, with 7 bases between. CDR3 size: 12 residues. Germline lookup yields CDR1 SEHNR and CDR2 FQNEAQ (reference sequence). CDR3 sequence (DNA): TGTGCCAGCAGCTTCTCCGGGAATGAGCAGTTCTTC. It yields the protein CASSFSGNEQFF.

The genes are TRBV29-1 and TRBJ1-2; 10 nucleotides match TRBD1. The germline V gene encodes CDR1 SQVTM and CDR2 ANQGSEA. This CDR3 is 13 amino acids long. V gave up 4 bases and J gave up 6 bases; unmatched junction bases: 5. Written as DNA, the CDR3 is TGCAGCGTTGCTGACAGGGGGCAACATGGCTACACCTTC. Its protein product is CSVADRGQHGYTF. Filled out from reference TRBV29-1 and TRBJ1-2, the complete variable domain reads SAVISQKPSRDICQRGTSLTIQCQVDSQVTMMFWYRQQPGQSLTLIATANQGSEATYESGFVIDKFPISRPNLTFSTLTVSNMSPEDSSIYLCSVADRGQHGYTFGSGTRLTVV.

The chain has TRBV9 and TRBJ2-7; D is perhaps TRBD1 (6 bases). Trimming took 3 bases from V and 1 from J, leaving 8 bases between them. The CDR3 consists of 13 residues. Germline CDR1 is SGDLS and CDR2 is YYNGEE. DNA of the CDR3: TGTGCCAGCAGCGGGGACATTTCCTACGAGCAGTACTTC. It translates to CASSGDISYEQYF.

The genes are TRBV7-8 and TRBJ2-5; D is possibly TRBD2 (6 bases). The length of the CDR3 is 14 residues. Germline V gene data show CDR1 as SGHVS and CDR2 as FQNEAQ. V lost 5 bases and J lost 5, with 15 bases in between. CDR3 sequence: CASSTLAVGETQYF. The CDR3 region has the DNA TGTGCCAGCAGCACCTTAGCGGTGGGGGAGACCCAGTACTTC.

The V gene is TRBV10-3, the J gene TRBJ1-5, with 7 bases matching TRBD1. Germline-derived CDR1 and CDR2 are ENHRY and SYGVKD. J gave up 3 bases and V 4 bases, and 6 bases lay outside the gene matches. The CDR3 spans 15 residues. For the CDR3, the DNA is TGTGCCATCAGTGGAGCGGACAGGATCAATCAGCCCCAGCATTTT. This gives the protein CAISGADRINQPQHF.

This chain connects TRBV10-1 to TRBJ1-2; D is uncertain. V lost 8 bases to trimming and J lost 6 bases, with 19 bases between them. Germline V gene data show CDR1 as WNHNN and CDR2 as SYGVQD (reference sequence). The CDR3 has 14 amino acids. CDR3 sequence: CASQCILTEDGYTF. DNA for the CDR3: TGCGCCAGCCAGTGCATTCTCACAGAAGATGGCTACACCTTC.

This clone was observed a single time. This chain uses TRBV7-9 with TRBJ2-2, with a tentative D call TRBD1 (5 bases). The CDR3 has 15 residues. The germline V and J ends were trimmed by 9 bases and 4 bases, with 18 bases remaining between them. Germline V gene sequence: CDR1 SEHNR, CDR2 FQNEAQ (reference sequence). CDR3 sequence: CASDSRALGTGELFF. DNA of the CDR3: TGTGCCAGTGATTCCAGGGCTTTGGGCACCGGGGAGCTGTTTTTT.

The rearrangement links TRBV23-1 to TRBJ1-2, with a possible D match to TRBD1 (5 bases). TRBV23-1 carries the ORF label, with uncertain function. The V and J ends lost 2 bases and 2 bases respectively, with 21 bases between them. CDR3 length: 18 residues. The CDR3 nucleotides are TGCGCCAGCAGTCAACTACAGGCGGACCCGAAGGACAACTATGGCTACACCTTC. It codes for CASSQLQADPKDNYGYTF.